These 24 T cell receptor beta chains were sequenced from one sample in a study of blood T cell repertoires in COVID-19. Repertoires were generated with immunoSEQ multiplex PCR, while TCRdb's copy carries only in-frame clones and drops some. This sample has 120,000 or so clones, with under 85% found just once. Sequenced input: peripheral blood. The source is a man between 60 and 75 years old with acute or convalescent COVID-19.

This clone was counted only a few times. Other DNA sequences in the sample encode the same CDR3. This chain uses TRBV2 with TRBJ1-2, with unresolved D. CDR1 is SNHLY, CDR2 FYNNEI, per germline. V was cut by 2 bases and J by 0 bases, with 7 bases left in between. CDR3 length equals 14 residues. The CDR3 sequence: CASSEFGANYGYTF. The CDR3, as DNA: TGTGCCAGCAGTGAATTCGGAGCTAACTATGGCTACACCTTC.

This sequence joins TRBV5-5 and TRBJ2-7, with TRBD1 matching 7 bases. Germline CDR1 reads SGHKS; CDR2 reads YYEKEE (reference sequence). The V gene end was trimmed by 2 bases and the J gene end by 1 base; junction bases not matched to a gene: 0. The CDR3 is made up of 13 amino acids. Here the CDR3 reads CASSLQGSYEQYF. In DNA, the CDR3 is TGTGCCAGCAGCTTACAGGGGTCCTACGAGCAGTACTTC.

This rearrangement joins TRBV11-2 to TRBJ2-1; 12 bases are shared with TRBD2. After removal of 0 bases from V and 8 bases from J, the junction contained 5 bases not matched to a gene. The CDR3 totals 16 residues. The germline CDR1 and CDR2 sequences are SGHAT and FQNNGV. The CDR3 spells CASSLDLRLAGDEQFF. CDR3 in DNA: TGTGCCAGCAGCTTAGATCTGAGACTAGCGGGAGATGAGCAGTTCTTC.

V usage is TRBV6-5 and J usage is TRBJ1-2; D is unclear. Trimming stripped 0 bases from V and 2 bases from J, with 10 bases between. The germline CDR1 and CDR2 sequences are MNHEY and SVGAGI. The CDR3 spans 15 residues. For the CDR3, the DNA is TGTGCCAGCAGTTACTCGATAACGGGAAACTATGGCTACACCTTC. Its protein is CASSYSITGNYGYTF.

The chain is built from TRBV6-2 or TRBV6-3 and TRBJ2-1; 8 bases match TRBD2. CDR1 MNHEY and CDR2 SVGEGT come from the germline V gene. V shed 4 bases, J shed 14 bases, and the junction held 7 bases outside the gene matches. This CDR3 contains 12 residues. The CDR3 region has the DNA TGTGCCAGCAGTTTGATGGCCGGGAGGGAGTTCTTC. Amino acid sequence: CASSLMAGREFF.

The rearrangement uses TRBV29-1 and TRBJ1-2; 9 bases are shared with TRBD1. The CDR3 has 13 amino acids. V gave up 4 bases and J gave up 6 bases; unmatched junction bases: 6. In germline, CDR1 is SQVTM, CDR2 ANQGSEA. The CDR3 sequence is CSVVKQGANGYTF. For the CDR3, the DNA is TGCAGCGTTGTCAAACAGGGGGCAAATGGCTACACCTTC.

The chain employs TRBV5-1 and TRBJ2-5; 8 bases are a match to TRBD2. V trimming: 5 bases; J trimming: 4 bases; junction bases outside the gene matches: 7. Germline V gene lookup returns CDR1 SGHRS and CDR2 YFSETQ. This CDR3 region has 14 residues. CDR3 in amino acids: CASSWTGGPETQYF. In DNA, the CDR3 is TGCGCCAGCAGTTGGACGGGAGGGCCAGAGACCCAGTACTTC.

This clone was recorded a few times. The chain links TRBV18 to TRBJ1-6; 8 bases fit TRBD1. Germline V gene lookup returns CDR1 KGHSH and CDR2 LQKENI. The CDR3 is 15 residues long. Trimming at V came to 4 bases and at J to 7 bases, leaving 6 bases not matched to a gene. CDR3 loop: CASSQGQGGNSPLHF. The DNA for the CDR3 is TGTGCCAGCTCACAAGGACAGGGAGGAAATTCACCCCTCCACTTT.

V is TRBV4-2 and J is TRBJ2-3, with D possibly being TRBD1 (5 bases). This CDR3 region has 13 residues. Germline CDR1 and CDR2: LGHNA and YNFKEQ. V lost 0 bases to trimming and J lost 5 bases, with 6 bases between them. CDR3: CASSQDQGDTQYF. Written as DNA, the CDR3 is TGTGCCAGCAGCCAAGATCAGGGAGATACGCAGTATTTT.

The genes are TRBV18 and TRBJ2-1, with 9 bases identical to TRBD1. Germline assignment: CDR1 KGHSH and CDR2 LQKENI. Trimming removed 4 bases from V and 7 bases from J; junction bases left unmatched: 8. The CDR3 length is 15 residues. The CDR3 DNA reads as TGTGCCAGCTCACGGGGACAGGGCGACTGGAATGAGCAGTTCTTC. This translates into CASSRGQGDWNEQFF.

The genes are TRBV2 and TRBJ1-3, with unresolved D. Deletions cut 8 bases from V and 0 bases from J, with 14 bases between. The CDR3 has 15 amino acids. Germline values: CDR1 SNHLY, CDR2 FYNNEI. The CDR3 nucleotides read TGTGCCAGCGCCACTATCGCGAGCTCTGGAAACACCATATATTTT. Translating it yields CASATIASSGNTIYF.

The genes are TRBV2 and TRBJ2-1; 8 positions agree with TRBD1. With V trimmed by 4 bases and J by 1 base, 3 bases remained unmatched. This CDR3 is 15 amino acids long. Germline V lookup: CDR1 SNHLY, CDR2 FYNNEI. The CDR3 DNA reads as TGTGCCAGCAGTGGTGACAGGGGATCCTACAATGAGCAGTTCTTC. It yields the protein CASSGDRGSYNEQFF.

The chain joins TRBV3-1 (or the pseudogene TRBV3-2) to TRBJ2-5, with 9 bases matching TRBD1. Losses at the gene ends were 3 bases for V and 2 bases for J; bases not matched to a gene: 4. The CDR3 runs 15 residues. Germline V gene sequence: CDR1 LGHDT, CDR2 YNNKEL (reference sequence). CDR3 nucleotide sequence: TGTGCCAGCAGCCAGACAGGGGGGTTTCAAGAGACCCAGTACTTC. Translation: CASSQTGGFQETQYF.

The chain couples TRBV9 to TRBJ1-1; 8 bases align to TRBD1. CDR1 is SGDLS, CDR2 YYNGEE, per germline. The CDR3 extends over 15 amino acids. V lost 4 bases to trimming and J lost 0 bases; unmatched junction nucleotides: 5. CDR3 coding DNA: TGTGCCAGCAGCCCCCAGACAGGGGTGAACACTGAAGCTTTCTTT. As protein: CASSPQTGVNTEAFF.

This clone was seen once. The chain employs TRBV7-9 and TRBJ2-1; TRBD1 matches at 8 bases. The V gene end was trimmed by 3 bases and the J gene end by 7 bases; junction bases not matched to a gene: 8. There are 15 residues in the CDR3. Germline V CDR1 and CDR2: SEHNR, FQNEAQ (reference sequence). The CDR3 here is CASSFGRTGRNEQFF. The DNA for the CDR3 is TGTGCCAGCAGCTTTGGACGGACAGGGCGTAATGAGCAGTTCTTC.

V gene TRBV7-8 combines with J gene TRBJ2-7, with D perhaps matching TRBD1 (5 bases). The V and J ends lost 2 bases and 0 bases respectively, with 17 bases between them. This CDR3 has 17 residues. The germline CDR1 and CDR2 sequences are SGHVS and FQNEAQ. This chain's CDR3 is CASSLTRGTNPSYEQYF. The CDR3 coding sequence is TGTGCCAGCAGCTTAACAAGGGGAACTAATCCCTCCTACGAGCAGTACTTC.

The V and J genes are TRBV28 and TRBJ1-1; 10 nucleotides align to TRBD1. CDR3 length: 13 residues. The junction had 12 bases not matched to a gene; V was cut back by 9 bases and J by 11 bases. CDR1 MDHEN and CDR2 SYDVKM come from the germline V gene. The CDR3 spells CASFDRGPPAAFF. The CDR3 DNA reads TGTGCCAGTTTCGACAGGGGGCCGCCCGCGGCTTTCTTT. The full variable domain, in which reference TRBV28 and TRBJ1-1 provide the parts outside the CDR3, is DVKVTQSSRYLVKRTGEKVFLECVQDMDHENMFWYRQDPGLGLRLIYFSYDVKMKEKGDIPEGYSVSREKKERFSLILESASTNQTSMYLCASFDRGPPAAFFGQGTRLTVV.

This clone was counted a single time. Mismatch with germline at one junction end may stem from a read error. Other DNA variants within this sample encode the same CDR3. The V call is TRBV7-2, the J call TRBJ2-4; 7 positions match TRBD2. Germline CDR1 reads SGHTA; CDR2 reads FQGNSA. This CDR3 is built from 15 residues. In nucleotides, the CDR3 is TGTGCCAGCAGCTTAGCGAATGCGGGAGTAAACATTCAATACTTC. This encodes CASSLANAGVNIQYF.

This chain joins TRBV28 and TRBJ1-2; D remains unclear. Germline V gene data show CDR1 as MDHEN and CDR2 as SYDVKM. The CDR3 runs to 12 residues. V lost 4 bases to trimming and J lost 4 bases, with 7 bases between them. CDR3 in DNA: TGTGCCAGCAGTTCCTCTAGCTATGGCTACACCTTC. Protein sequence: CASSSSSYGYTF.

This chain uses TRBV11-2 with TRBJ2-7; 7 positions agree with TRBD1. V shed 1 base, J shed 6 bases, and the junction held 0 bases outside the gene matches. The germline gives CDR1 SGHAT, CDR2 FQNNGV. The CDR3 covers 12 residues. The CDR3 protein is CASSLGQGEQYF. The CDR3 DNA reads as TGTGCCAGCAGCTTAGGACAGGGCGAGCAGTACTTC.

In regard to this clone: A junction end diverges from the germline sequence, so it may reflect a read error. This chain links TRBV6-1 with TRBJ2-7; D possibly corresponds to TRBD1 (5 bases). From germline, CDR1 is MNHNS and CDR2 SASEGT. The CDR3 contains 13 residues. The DNA of the CDR3 is TGTGCCAGCAATGAACAGGTCTCCTACGAGCAGTACTTC. Encoded protein: CASNEQVSYEQYF.

In this sample, this clone turned up once. The V gene is TRBV20-1, the J gene TRBJ1-1, with unresolved D. This CDR3 has 10 residues. Deletions cut 1 base from V and 5 bases from J, with 2 bases between. CDR1 is DFQATT and CDR2 is SNEGSKA in the germline V gene (reference sequence). CDR3 loop: CSARATEAFF. CDR3 sequence (DNA): TGCAGTGCTAGAGCTACTGAAGCTTTCTTT.

A few counts support this clone. This chain uses TRBV11-3 with TRBJ2-2, with 9 bases that match TRBD1. Germline lookup yields CDR1 SGHNT and CDR2 YENEEA. After removal of 5 bases from V and 5 bases from J, the junction contained 3 bases not matched to a gene. The CDR3 has 14 amino acids. CDR3 in DNA: TGTGCCAGCAGCCTCGGACAGGGGACCGGGGAGCTGTTTTTT. Protein sequence: CASSLGQGTGELFF. Combining the CDR3 with reference TRBV11-3 and TRBJ2-2 gives the whole variable domain EAGVVQSPRYKIIEKKQPVAFWCNPISGHNTLYWYLQNLGQGPELLIRYENEEAVDDSQLPKDRFSAERLKGVDSTLKIQPAELGDSAVYLCASSLGQGTGELFFGEGSRLTVL.

The chain carries TRBV6-6 and TRBJ1-1; 7 bases line up with TRBD1. From germline, CDR1 is MNHNY and CDR2 SVGAGI (reference sequence). Trimming took 5 bases from V and 1 from J; bases not matched to a gene: 7. The CDR3 consists of 15 residues. This chain's CDR3 is CASSTWTGPNTEAFF. The CDR3, as DNA: TGTGCCAGCAGTACGTGGACAGGCCCGAACACTGAAGCTTTCTTT.